These T cell receptor beta chains were read from a single sample in a study of T cell repertoires in cytomegalovirus infection. These receptors' antigens are unknown. MiXCR was run by TCRdb on the reads, yielding one entry per CDR3 protein. Among hundreds of thousands of distinct CDR3 sequences listed, approximately 32% were seen once. The sequenced sample was cultured CD8+ T cells from PBMCs, obtained from culture after CMV antigen stimulation. These receptors all come from a human donor in good health (CMV status not recorded). Some clones in this sample may be carry-over from other donors' samples. CDR3s include the opening cysteine and the closing phenylalanine or tryptophan. D genes are given only for firm matches. Not every row has a clone size; where given, it reads once, few, many or a size class.

V,J,D,size,CDR3,DNA
TRBV6-5,TRBJ2-1,NA,once,CASSGLVDSHEQFF,TGTGCCAGCAGTGGGCTGGTCGACAGCCATGAGCAGTTCTTC
TRBV5-6,TRBJ2-2,NA,few,CASWSRGNTGELFF,TGTGCCAGCTGGTCGCGGGGGAACACCGGGGAGCTGTTTTTT
TRBV12-3/TRBV12-4,TRBJ1-2,NA,NA,CASSVTQNYGYTF,TGTGCCAGCAGTGTCACACAAAACTATGGCTACACCTTC
TRBV19,TRBJ1-1,TRBD1,NA,CASSIEGQGAVNTEAFF,TGTGCCAGTAGTATTGAGGGACAGGGGGCAGTGAACACTGAAGCTTTCTTT
TRBV6-1,TRBJ2-1,TRBD2,many,CASRFTSGGYNEQFF,TGTGCCAGCAGATTCACTAGCGGGGGGTACAATGAGCAGTTCTTC
TRBV6-1,TRBJ1-3,NA,NA,CASSEAPGGAGNTIYF,TGTGCCAGCAGTGAAGCCCCCGGAGGGGCTGGAAACACCATATATTTT
TRBV19,TRBJ2-3,NA,many,CASSIGGRGGASTDTQYF,TGTGCCAGTAGTATAGGAGGAAGGGGGGGGGCCAGCACGGATACGCAGTATTTT
TRBV20-1,TRBJ1-1,NA,few,CSANEKITMNTEAFF,TGCAGTGCCAATGAAAAAATAACGATGAACACTGAAGCTTTCTTT
TRBV4-2,TRBJ2-5,TRBD2,NA,CASSQPGAGGQETQYF,TGTGCCAGCAGCCAACCTGGGGCGGGGGGGCAAGAGACCCAGTACTTC
TRBV6-5,TRBJ2-7,NA,NA,CASRFGSTYEQYF,TGTGCCAGCAGATTTGGGTCTACCTACGAGCAGTACTTC
TRBV7-2,TRBJ2-2,TRBD2,NA,CASSFFWEGTGELFF,TGTGCCAGCAGCTTTTTCTGGGAGGGCACCGGGGAGCTGTTTTTT
TRBV27,TRBJ2-3,TRBD1,few,CASKYHRGQFTDTQYF,TGTGCCAGCAAATACCACAGGGGGCAGTTCACAGATACGCAGTATTTT
TRBV5-6,TRBJ1-2,TRBD1,NA,CASSQGTGNTYGYTF,TGTGCCAGCAGCCAGGGGACAGGGAACACCTATGGCTACACCTTC
TRBV25-1,TRBJ1-1,NA,NA,CASSGPGTSNTEAFF,TGTGCCAGCAGTGGACCCGGGACATCGAACACTGAAGCTTTCTTT
TRBV7-8,TRBJ1-2,NA,few,CASSSSGLYGYTF,TGTGCCAGCAGCTCTTCAGGACTCTATGGCTACACCTTC
TRBV5-6,TRBJ1-5,TRBD1,NA,CTSSWGQQGGWDQPQHF,TGTACCAGCAGCTGGGGACAGCAAGGAGGGTGGGATCAGCCCCAGCATTTT
TRBV9,TRBJ2-4,NA,few,CASSVSSGGFLDIQYF,TGTGCCAGCAGCGTAAGCTCTGGGGGATTCCTCGACATTCAGTACTTC
TRBV7-9,TRBJ2-4,NA,NA,CASSLDGAKNIQYF,TGTGCCAGCAGCTTGGACGGCGCCAAAAACATTCAGTACTTC
TRBV5-1,TRBJ1-1,NA,once,CASSRREVGTEAFF,TGCGCCAGCAGCCGGAGGGAGGTCGGCACTGAAGCTTTCTTT
TRBV7-9,TRBJ1-1,TRBD1,NA,CASSRDREGTEAFF,TGTGCCAGCAGCAGAGACAGGGAGGGCACTGAAGCTTTCTTT
TRBV12-3/TRBV12-4,TRBJ1-6,NA,many,CASSLRGLGTGSPLHF,TGTGCCAGCAGTTTAAGGGGTTTGGGGACTGGTTCACCCCTCCACTTT
TRBV3-1,TRBJ2-2,NA,NA,CASSQGGYTPFTGELFF,TGTGCCAGCAGCCAAGGGGGTTACACACCTTTTACCGGGGAGCTGTTTTTT
TRBV6-5,TRBJ2-7,NA,NA,CASVSNVYEQYF,TGTGCCAGCGTTTCAAATGTATACGAGCAGTACTTC
TRBV12-3/TRBV12-4,TRBJ2-5,NA,NA,CASSSELVETQYF,TGTGCCAGCAGTTCCGAGCTAGTAGAGACCCAGTACTTC
TRBV28,TRBJ1-2,TRBD1,few,CASSHTRGDGYTF,TGTGCCAGCAGCCATACCAGGGGGGACGGCTACACCTTC
TRBV12-3/TRBV12-4,TRBJ2-1,NA,NA,CASSFSGPNEQFF,TGTGCCAGCAGTTTCTCGGGGCCCAATGAGCAGTTCTTC
TRBV20-1,TRBJ2-1,TRBD2,NA,CSARDRAQLAGPDNEQFF,TGCAGTGCTAGAGATCGGGCCCAACTAGCGGGGCCTGACAATGAGCAGTTCTTC
TRBV29-1,TRBJ1-1,TRBD1,NA,CSVMTGGTEAFF,TGCAGCGTCATGACAGGGGGCACTGAAGCTTTCTTT
TRBV6-1,TRBJ1-5,NA,NA,CASSEARDNQPQHF,TGTGCCAGCAGTGAAGCCCGGGACAATCAGCCCCAGCATTTT
TRBV19,TRBJ2-1,NA,NA,CASSLSPHGMHEQFF,TGTGCCAGTAGTTTGTCCCCACACGGGATGCATGAGCAGTTCTTC
TRBV4-1,TRBJ2-3,NA,few,CASSQRDSDTQYF,TGCGCCAGCAGCCAGAGGGACTCAGATACGCAGTATTTT
TRBV27,TRBJ2-1,NA,NA,CASNLGAVGGYNEQFF,TGTGCCAGCAATTTAGGGGCGGTGGGGGGCTACAATGAGCAGTTCTTC
TRBV7-9,TRBJ1-6,TRBD1,few,CASSLPQDRDSNSPLHF,TGTGCCAGCAGTCTACCCCAAGACAGGGATTCTAATTCACCCCTCCACTTT
TRBV6-1,TRBJ2-1,TRBD2,NA,CASTTGVAGVGGEQFF,TGTGCCAGCACCACCGGGGTAGCGGGGGTTGGCGGTGAGCAGTTCTTC
TRBV10-3,TRBJ2-2,NA,NA,CATWPGKNTGELFF,TGTGCCACATGGCCGGGAAAGAACACCGGGGAGCTGTTTTTT
TRBV15,TRBJ2-7,NA,NA,CATSATRQDYEQYF,TGTGCCACCAGCGCTACTAGACAGGACTACGAGCAGTACTTC
TRBV12-3/TRBV12-4,TRBJ2-7,NA,NA,CASSLSLLYEQYF,TGTGCCAGCAGTTTAAGTCTACTCTACGAGCAGTACTTC
TRBV10-3,TRBJ2-4,NA,NA,CAPNRAVGWPAKNIQYF,TGTGCCCCCAACAGGGCAGTAGGGTGGCCGGCCAAAAACATTCAGTACTTC
TRBV6-6,TRBJ1-2,NA,few,CASSFTQRDIDYGYTF,TGTGCCAGCAGTTTCACACAGCGGGACATAGATTATGGCTACACCTTC